The 23 T cell receptor beta chains below all came from one sample that was sequenced in a study of T cell changes during pregnancy in multiple sclerosis. Libraries were prepared by immunoSEQ multiplex PCR; TCRdb keeps only in-frame clonotypes and omits some of them. The data contain 110,000 or so clones, 80% to 95% of them seen just once; the ten biggest clones take up 6.2%. The sample consisted of peripheral blood, taken before pregnancy. The source of these receptors is a female donor with multiple sclerosis, enrolled in a pregnancy study.

The V gene is TRBV7-9, the J gene TRBJ1-1; the D gene is possibly TRBD1 (6 bases). Germline CDR1 and CDR2: SEHNR and FQNEAQ (reference sequence). Trimming stripped 1 base from V and 3 bases from J, with 12 bases between. The CDR3 extends over 15 amino acids. The CDR3 DNA follows: TGTGCCAGCAGCTTAGTAGGCAGGGGAGACACTGAAGCTTTCTTT. It yields the protein CASSLVGRGDTEAFF.

The J gene is TRBJ1-2, the V gene TRBV5-1, with TRBD1 matching over 7 bases. This CDR3 region has 15 residues. The J segment lost 6 bases and the V segment lost 1 base, leaving 9 bases of the junction unmatched. CDR1 and CDR2 (germline): SGHRS, YFSETQ. This CDR3 reads CASSLRAGGVDGYTF. In DNA, the CDR3 is TGCGCCAGCAGCTTGCGGGCAGGGGGAGTCGATGGCTACACCTTC. Supplemented by reference TRBV5-1 and TRBJ1-2, the full variable domain reads KAGVTQTPRYLIKTRGQQVTLSCSPISGHRSVSWYQQTPGQGLQFLFEYFSETQRNKGNFPGRFSGRQFSNSRSEMNVSTLELGDSALYLCASSLRAGGVDGYTFGSGTRLTVV.

J is TRBJ2-7 and V is TRBV27; D perhaps matches TRBD2 (6 bases). Trimming stripped 5 bases from V and 3 bases from J, with 14 bases between. CDR3 size: 14 residues. CDR1 MNHEY and CDR2 SMNVEV come from the germline V gene (reference sequence). The CDR3 coding sequence is TGTGCCAGCAGTGGCGCGGGGTCTCTCTACGAGCAGTACTTC. It translates to CASSGAGSLYEQYF.

J is TRBJ2-7 and V is TRBV28; 7 nucleotides match TRBD1. The germline CDR1 and CDR2 sequences are MDHEN and SYDVKM. The V and J ends lost 7 bases and 3 bases, in that order; junction bases with no gene match: 9. There are 14 residues in the CDR3. The CDR3 region is CASKGGRPNYEQYF. CDR3 nucleotide sequence: TGTGCCAGCAAAGGGGGCAGGCCTAACTACGAGCAGTACTTC.

The rearrangement links TRBV4-1 to TRBJ1-2, with TRBD1 identical over 7 bases. This CDR3 is built from 14 residues. In germline, CDR1 is MGHRA, CDR2 YSYEKL. With V trimmed by 2 bases and J by 6 bases, 6 bases remained unmatched. The CDR3 DNA follows: TGCGCCAGCAGCCAAATCGCAGGGGGGCATGGCTACACCTTC. It translates to CASSQIAGGHGYTF.

The rearrangement links TRBV7-9 to TRBJ2-7; TRBD1 matches at 8 bases. J gave up 5 bases and V 5 bases, and 8 bases lay outside the gene matches. This CDR3 contains 14 residues. Germline assignment: CDR1 SEHNR and CDR2 FQNEAQ (reference sequence). The CDR3 region is CASSHPDRGDEQYF. CDR3 DNA: TGTGCCAGCAGCCACCCCGACAGGGGCGACGAGCAGTACTTC. Full variable domain (missing parts from reference TRBV7-9 and TRBJ2-7): DTGVSQNPRHKITKRGQNVTFRCDPISEHNRLYWYRQTLGQGPEFLTYFQNEAQLEKSRLLSDRFSAERPKGSFSTLEIQRTEQGDSAMYLCASSHPDRGDEQYFGPGTRLTVT.

The CDR3 region has the DNA TGTGCCAGCAGCGAGGGACAGGGGAATAATGAAAAACTGTTTTTT. Its protein is CASSEGQGNNEKLFF. This chain joins TRBV7-9 and TRBJ1-4; TRBD1 matches at 10 bases. V was clipped by 5 bases and J by 4 bases; unmatched bases: 4. The germline V gene has CDR1 SEHNR and CDR2 FQNEAQ (reference sequence). The CDR3 has 15 residues.

The J gene is TRBJ1-4, the V gene TRBV5-6; D possibly corresponds to TRBD1 (5 bases). The germline V gene encodes CDR1 SGHDT and CDR2 YYEEEE. The CDR3 loop spans 16 amino acids. Trimming removed 3 bases from V and 0 bases from J, with 12 bases in between. The CDR3 DNA reads TGTGCCAGCAGCTGGGGCCCTTCCCCAACTAATGAAAAACTGTTTTTT. It translates to CASSWGPSPTNEKLFF.

The chain carries TRBV25-1 and TRBJ1-6; D gene ambiguous. The CDR3 covers 12 residues. From germline, CDR1 is MGHDK and CDR2 SYGVNS. Trimming pared 5 bases from V and 10 bases from J, leaving 9 bases between. CDR3 DNA: TGTGCCAGCAGTAACACGAAATCACCCCTCCACTTT. Protein sequence: CASSNTKSPLHF.

V and J are TRBV9 and TRBJ2-3; TRBD2 agrees at 7 bases. Germline CDR1 SGDLS, CDR2 YYNGEE. This CDR3 region has 17 residues. With V trimmed by 3 bases and J by 0 bases, 10 bases remained unmatched. For the CDR3, the DNA is TGTGCCAGCAGCGGGGGGGGAGCTAGCTCTAGCACAGATACGCAGTATTTT. Residues: CASSGGGASSSTDTQYF.

The chain recombines TRBV5-4 with TRBJ2-1; possible D gene TRBD1, 5 bases. V was clipped by 4 bases and J by 7 bases, with 18 bases between them. Germline CDR1 SGHNT, CDR2 YYREEE (reference sequence). This CDR3 has 15 residues. The CDR3 nucleotides read TGTGCCAGCAGCCCCAAGGGGTCAGCCGAGAATGAGCAGTTCTTC. It translates to CASSPKGSAENEQFF.

The CDR3 nucleotides read TGTGCTAGTGGTTTGGTACGGGGGGTAGTAGCGGGACAAACCGGGGAGCTGTTTTTT. Its protein is CASGLVRGVVAGQTGELFF. The rearrangement joins TRBV12-5 to TRBJ2-2; 8 bases are shared with TRBD2. This CDR3 comprises 19 residues. With V trimmed by 0 bases and J by 5 bases, 14 bases remained unmatched. The germline V gene encodes CDR1 LGHNT and CDR2 FRNRAP.

The chain recombines TRBV5-8 with TRBJ2-3, with no clear D. V lost 5 bases and J 0 bases, leaving 4 bases between the germline ends. Germline V CDR1 and CDR2: SGHTS, YDEGEE. The CDR3 consists of 12 residues. The chain's CDR3 is CASRASTDTQYF. As DNA, the CDR3 is TGTGCCAGCAGAGCTAGCACAGATACGCAGTATTTT.

This rearrangement joins TRBV28 to TRBJ1-2; TRBD1 might be the D (5 bases). The CDR3 is 12 amino acids. Deletions cut 2 bases from V and 8 bases from J, with 9 bases between. Germline V gives CDR1 MDHEN, CDR2 SYDVKM. CDR3 DNA: TGTGCCAGCAGTTTAAGGGGCGGAGGCTACACCTTC. It codes for CASSLRGGGYTF.

This chain uses TRBV11-2 with TRBJ2-1; a possible D gene is TRBD2 (5 bases). Germline CDR1 and CDR2: SGHAT and FQNNGV. CDR3 length: 15 amino acids. Deletions cut 5 bases from V and 6 bases from J, with 17 bases between. As DNA, the CDR3 is TGTGCCAGCAGCCGCCCCGGGGAGACGTCCAATGAGCAGTTCTTC. It translates to CASSRPGETSNEQFF.

The chain employs TRBV2 and TRBJ2-1; weak D call: TRBD2 (6 bases). The V gene lost 3 bases and the J gene lost 0 bases, with 9 bases spanning the gap. The germline gives CDR1 SNHLY, CDR2 FYNNEI. CDR3 size: 15 residues. In nucleotides, the CDR3 is TGTGCCAGCAGTGACGACGGGAGCTCCTACAATGAGCAGTTCTTC. Translating it yields CASSDDGSSYNEQFF.

This clone has just one count. V usage is TRBV5-1 and J usage is TRBJ2-1; TRBD2 matches at 11 bases. The CDR3 extends over 16 amino acids. Unmatched junction bases numbered 3, after V lost 2 bases and J lost 2 bases. Germline V lookup: CDR1 SGHRS, CDR2 YFSETQ. As DNA, the CDR3 is TGCGCCAGCAGCTTCTTAGCGGGAGGGGCCTACAATGAGCAGTTCTTC. Translating it yields CASSFLAGGAYNEQFF.

The V and J genes are TRBV11-2 and TRBJ2-2, with D tentatively TRBD2 (7 bases). The CDR3 spans 15 residues. Germline lookup yields CDR1 SGHAT and CDR2 FQNNGV. Trimming left V 2 bases short and J 3 bases short, with 10 bases between. The CDR3 DNA reads as TGTGCCAGCAGCTTACGGGGGGCCCACACCGGGGAGCTGTTTTTT. Translation gives CASSLRGAHTGELFF.

On this clone itself: One junction end does not reproduce the germline sequence, and a read error may be involved. The chain recombines TRBV7-9 with TRBJ1-4, with no clear D. CDR1 SEHNR and CDR2 FQNEAQ come from the germline V gene (reference sequence). The CDR3 covers 13 residues. This CDR3 reads CASSLAYNEKLFF. CDR3 nucleotides: TGTGCCAGCAGCCTAGCGTATAATGAAAAACTGTTTTTT.

The chain uses TRBV27 and TRBJ2-1; 10 bases are a match to TRBD2. CDR1 MNHEY and CDR2 SMNVEV come from the germline V gene (reference sequence). J lost 7 bases, V lost 8 bases, and 14 bases had no gene match. The CDR3 length is 16 residues. The CDR3 is CASSSWGVAGGNEQFF. CDR3 nucleotides: TGTGCCAGCTCTAGTTGGGGGGTAGCGGGAGGAAATGAGCAGTTCTTC.

The chain has TRBV9 and TRBJ2-1, with D perhaps matching TRBD1 (6 bases). V gave up 3 bases and J gave up 0 bases, with 19 bases separating them. The CDR3 spans 18 residues. Germline values: CDR1 SGDLS, CDR2 YYNGEE. For the CDR3, the DNA is TGTGCCAGCAGCGGGCGACAGGCGGGTCCCAGCTCCTACAATGAGCAGTTCTTC. Protein sequence: CASSGRQAGPSSYNEQFF.

The V and J genes are TRBV2 and TRBJ2-1, with TRBD1 matching 7 bases. This CDR3 comprises 13 residues. Germline CDR1 reads SNHLY; CDR2 reads FYNNEI. Unmatched junction bases numbered 10, after V lost 5 bases and J lost 12 bases. CDR3 region: CASSMDRTFGQFF. The CDR3 DNA is TGTGCCAGCAGTATGGACAGGACCTTTGGGCAGTTCTTC.

The CDR3 sequence is CASSRPGQVNTEAFF. Here the CDR3 DNA reads TGTGCCAGCAGCCGTCCGGGACAGGTGAACACTGAAGCTTTCTTT. The chain recombines TRBV5-5 with TRBJ1-1; 8 bases align to TRBD1. The CDR3 contains 15 residues. Trimming removed 4 bases from V and 0 bases from J; junction bases left unmatched: 5. Germline V gene data show CDR1 as SGHKS and CDR2 as YYEKEE (reference sequence).